The clone carrying this T cell receptor beta chain has only a few counts. Sequencing was performed with immunoSEQ multiplex PCR; in TCRdb, only in-frame clones are kept and a portion is missing. The sample records about 110,000 clones, approximately 88% being singletons. The entry originates in a study of control samples from healthy donors and cancer patients. This CDR3 has 14 residues. Looked up from germline, CDR1 is KGHSH and CDR2 is LQKENI. With V trimmed by 5 bases and J by 4 bases, 6 bases remained unmatched. The source of this sequence is a woman aged 55-69 years with lung cancer. The rearrangement links TRBV18 to TRBJ1-1, with 8 nucleotides matching TRBD1. Source material: PBMCs. The DNA for the CDR3 is TGTGCCAGCTCAGCCGGACAGGGCGGCACTGAAGCTTTCTTT. Residues: CASSAGQGGTEAFF.